This T cell receptor beta chain was retrieved from a study of cytomegalovirus exposure and HLA in healthy donors (dated by TCRdb to about 2017). Notes on the research overall: An earlier analysis of more than 550 of the donors reported about 280 Gb of sequence data and some 110 million unique TCR beta sequences obtained from about 179 million T cells. Approximately 310 gigabases of sequencing data and 91 million or so unique TCR sequences made up an early release that covered over 550 HLA-typed donors. Among the roughly 410 genotyped donors, around 81% belonged to the genetic ancestry cluster associated with self-reported Caucasian donors. The aim of the study was to test whether cataloging public T cell receptors could identify signatures of past pathogen exposure. The study used immunosequencing to profile the T cell repertoires of approximately 630 subjects and linked those repertoires to cytomegalovirus serostatus. In addition to the first cohort of 666 subjects, a separate validation cohort of 130 or so different subjects was used. To predict cytomegalovirus infection status, the study combined high-throughput TCR immunosequencing, statistical association of individual TCRs with disease status, and machine learning. In a later analysis, previously published TCR beta repertoires from some 640 donors were re-analyzed and high-resolution HLA genotyping was added so that TCR occurrence patterns could be studied. The later analysis used no new phenotypic data to find candidate immune exposures, relying instead on TCR beta sequences and their occurrence across donors. An earlier analysis of roughly 600 of the donors used high-throughput TCR beta sequencing to judge whether each TCR beta V gene segment behaved as functional or pseudogenic. Alongside the repertoire data, information on donor age, sex, ethnicity and CMV serostatus was compiled. A later genetic analysis used genome-wide SNP genotypes for about 55% of the 666 donors, treating that subset as a discovery cohort. Every repertoire in the discovery cohort had been generated on one and the same sequencing platform. HLA typing included class I and class II loci at four-digit resolution. The number of donors typed differed by locus, with about 620-630 for A, B, C, DRB1 and DQB1, roughly 550 for DQA1, about 610 for DPA1, and some 450 for DPB1. Because of strong linkage in the cohort, 4 to 6 DR-DQ haplotypes were treated as single units for association and clustering. Among roughly 370 genotyped donors of the cohort, an average of 235,054 unique TCR beta nucleotide sequences were sequenced per donor, approximately 20% of them non-productive.

Libraries were constructed by the immunoSEQ multiplex PCR assay. The multiplex PCR relied on a mix of 60 forward primers for TCR Vbeta segments and 13 reverse primers for TCR Jbeta segments. Amplification of the CDR3 region of rearranged TCR beta genes was performed with a multiplex PCR assay on genomic DNA. Amplified TCR beta libraries were sequenced as 87-base-pair reads on the Illumina HiSeq System. The authors' analysis ran thus. In a later analysis, 77 million or so unique TCR beta chains were counted across the 650 to 700 repertoires, and approximately 11 million of these chains were shared by at least two donors. Raw reads were error-corrected and collapsed into unique sequences with a nearest-neighbor algorithm that merged closely related sequences to remove PCR and sequencing errors. To assign V, D and J gene segments, CDR3 sequences were aligned to IMGT reference sequences. For a sequence to be retained, a match of at least six nucleotides was required to both a V gene segment and a J gene segment. A rearrangement was called productive if the CDR3 had no stop codons and remained in frame with V and J, and every other rearrangement was called non-productive. CDR3 was defined according to IMGT convention as the region running from the second conserved V-encoded cysteine to the conserved J-encoded phenylalanine. Sequences without an unambiguous match to a single V gene segment were excluded from the earlier analysis of about 640 of the donors. In an earlier analysis of 587 of the donors, V segments were called functional above 56.7% productive rearrangements and were called segregating when the between-donor standard deviation exceeded 5%. A statistical classification framework was built to diagnose cytomegalovirus status from the catalog of TCR beta chain sequences. V and J gene assignment, in a later analysis, came from comparing TCR nucleotide sequences with IMGT/GENE-DB human TR gene sequences. A later analysis assigned CDR3 sequences and most-parsimonious VDJ recombination scenarios with the TCRdist pipeline. In a later analysis, every TCR beta chain was defined by the combination of its CDR3 amino acid sequence and its V-gene family, and reads without a unique V-gene family were dropped. A later analysis removed 550 to 700 highly shared, low-generation-probability nucleotide sequences to deal with suspected cross-contamination and a sequencing artifact. In a later analysis, a clonal expansion index for each public chain was calculated from normalized within-repertoire ranks of inferred template counts. A later analysis computed generation probabilities with a VDJ recombination model fitted to out-of-frame rearrangements, and checked the results against IGoR. A later analysis scored TCR-TCR, TCR-HLA and TCR-CMV co-occurrence with hypergeometric tests, applying a repertoire-size bias correction to TCR pairs. A later analysis estimated false discovery rates by permuting HLA or CMV assignments 20 times. In a later analysis, co-occurring TCRs were grouped using DBSCAN, and TCRdist sequence similarity was added for clustering within HLA-allele-positive subsets. Repertoires with fewer than 30,000 or more than 120,000 public chains were left out of co-occurrence clustering, as were five repertoires with anomalous nucleotide sharing. Sourced from immuneACCESS, this table was stored by TCRdb with only in-frame sequences that have V and J called. A share of the clones is absent; for the studies checked, an unresolved V gene accounts for under half, and the remainder has no known explanation. The DNA was the basis for D and trimming; V, J and clone size are from that table. This sample holds 150,000 to 180,000 clones; around 79% were observed only once. The ten largest clonotypes hold approximately 1.3% of the sample.

Points on this clone: The specificity of this receptor is unknown. Base qualities were left out, and no much larger clone turns up one base away.

Inclusive of the bounding cysteine and phenylalanine, the CDR3 is 13 residues long. Only CDR3 DNA remains: 39 bases, in frame from the first base. From V the trimming removes 5 bases and from J it removes 8 bases, while the gene matches leave 10 bases of the junction unaccounted for. According to the germline V gene, CDR1 reads SQVTM and CDR2 reads ANQGSEA. The cohort consisted of fewer than 700 healthy bone marrow donors. At the time of sampling, every cohort member was nominally healthy, though immune exposures that went unrecorded were likely present. The donor tested CMV seronegative and was one of the 352 seronegative cohort members. Every donor gave a peripheral blood sample, and the peripheral blood mononuclear cells from that sample were used for TCR beta sequencing. Genomic DNA was extracted from the blood cell samples with the Qiagen DNeasy Blood Extraction Kit. General conclusions and limits of the study: The sequencing pipeline was judged likely to have produced a cluster of highly shared sequence variants as a technical artifact. Because counts were too low, around 18 rarely observed V segments, including chromosome 9 orphons, were left out of the earlier analysis of a few hundred of the donors. In a later analysis, 16,951 TCR beta sequences were associated with specific HLA alleles at a false discovery rate of 0.05. According to a later genetic analysis, donors in an Asian-associated ancestry cluster had fewer N-insertions in productive TCRs than the approximately 700-donor mean. Assigning TCR associations to individual alleles was difficult when HLA alleles, especially DR and DQ, strongly co-occurred. The authors suggested that the approach could potentially be extended to other disease states and immunological phenotypes. A further reported finding was that TCR beta sequences accurately predicted the HLA-A and HLA-B alleles for most subjects in the first cohort. In a later analysis, several top co-occurrence clusters were reported to appear linked to parvovirus B19, influenza, CMV and Epstein-Barr virus. According to a later analysis, most CMV-associated TCR beta chains appeared to be HLA-restricted, and the HLA associations seemed to be driven largely by CMV exposure. Roughly uniform sequencing depth across donors was assumed in presence/absence analyses, although this assumption may not hold. Only TCR beta chains were sequenced in this cohort, and the absence of alpha or paired-chain data limited detectable features. Because some donors lacked HLA typing at each locus, the association tests relied only on the typed subset. Because the 87-base-pair reads could not distinguish some IMGT-functional V segments, including TRBV6-2 and TRBV6-3, those segments were excluded. The classifier was reported to diagnose cytomegalovirus status with high specificity and sensitivity in both the original cohort and the validation cohort. The only immune exposure information available for the cohort was CMV serostatus. A total of around 150 TCR beta chains were listed by the study as associated with cytomegalovirus. In vitro tests confirmed that three of the cytomegalovirus-associated TCR beta chains recognize cytomegalovirus antigens. In a later analysis, HLA-associated TCR beta chains were found to be more clonally expanded and to have lower generation probabilities than equally common non-associated chains. In an earlier analysis of over 550 of the donors, most TCR beta V segments were observed in productive rearrangements about 87% or about 30% of the time, broadly matching IMGT annotations. V-gene and J-gene trimming of TCR beta chains was associated with a missense DCLRE1C variant in a later genetic analysis, and the association was replicated in an independent cohort. Most TCR sequences were observed very rarely across donors, whereas some public TCRs were present in many individuals. In a later analysis, the rate of TCR association differed among HLA loci, with DRB1 alleles having the most associated TCRs and HLA-C alleles having the fewest. Correlated functional status among segregating V segments might reflect linkage disequilibrium, but an unknown experimental factor could not be ruled out.

This sequence uses TRBV29-1 and TRBJ1-2, with 8 junctional bases fitting TRBD1. Sequenced input: PBMCs. The receptor comes from a man in his late teens or twenties in good health and CMV-seronegative. The CDR3 protein sequence reads: CSVQGQGIYGYTF. The nucleotide sequence reads as follows: TGCAGCGTTCAAGGACAGGGAATCTACGGCTACACCTTC.